This TCR beta chain was recorded in a study of immune evolution from preneoplasia to lung adenocarcinoma. Study results and caveats: Normal lung had the highest top T cell clone frequencies.

With respect to this clone: Its antigen is not known.

Some clones are missing from TCRdb's copy, which holds only in-frame ones; the method was immunoSEQ multiplex PCR. The sample carries approximately 6,100 clones, roughly 77% recorded once. Two lung cancer pathologists independently confirmed each histologic diagnosis. Material: FFPE lung adenocarcinoma in situ tissue. The TCR sequence derives from a person aged 55-80 years with lung adenocarcinoma.

Here the CDR3 DNA reads TGTGCCTGGCAGGGACAGGATAACTATGGCTACACCTTC. It translates to CAWQGQDNYGYTF. The gene calls are TRBV30 and TRBJ1-2; 8 nucleotides line up with TRBD1. Trimming removed 5 bases from V and 1 base from J; junction bases left unmatched: 3. The CDR3 totals 13 residues. Germline assignment: CDR1 GTSNPN and CDR2 SVGIG (reference sequence).